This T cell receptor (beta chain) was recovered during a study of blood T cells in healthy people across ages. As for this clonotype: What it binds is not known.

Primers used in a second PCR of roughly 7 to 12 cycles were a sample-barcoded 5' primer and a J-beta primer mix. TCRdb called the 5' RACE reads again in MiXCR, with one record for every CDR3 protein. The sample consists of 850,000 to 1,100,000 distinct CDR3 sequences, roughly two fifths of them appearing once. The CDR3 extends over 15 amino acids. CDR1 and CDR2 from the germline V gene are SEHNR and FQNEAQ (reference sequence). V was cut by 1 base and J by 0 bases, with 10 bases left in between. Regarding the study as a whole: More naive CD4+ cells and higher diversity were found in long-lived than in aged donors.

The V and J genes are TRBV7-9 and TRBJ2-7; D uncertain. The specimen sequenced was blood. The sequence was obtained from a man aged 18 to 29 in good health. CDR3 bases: TGTGCCAGCAGCTTAGAAGGCGTGGCCTCCTACGAGCAGTACTTC. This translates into CASSLEGVASYEQYF.